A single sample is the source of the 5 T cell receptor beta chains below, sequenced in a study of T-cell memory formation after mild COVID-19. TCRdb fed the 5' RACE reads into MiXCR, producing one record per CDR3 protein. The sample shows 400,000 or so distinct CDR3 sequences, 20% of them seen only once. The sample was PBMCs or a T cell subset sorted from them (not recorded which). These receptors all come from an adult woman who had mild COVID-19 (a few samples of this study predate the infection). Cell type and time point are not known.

The chain's CDR3 is CASSLAPTGDHGYTF. CDR3 nucleotide sequence: TGCGCCAGCAGCTTGGCCCCGACAGGGGACCATGGCTACACCTTC. This chain connects TRBV5-1 to TRBJ1-2; 8 bases match TRBD1. The germline gives CDR1 SGHRS, CDR2 YFSETQ. There are 15 residues in the CDR3. After removal of 0 bases from V and 6 bases from J, the junction contained 7 bases not matched to a gene. Full variable domain (missing parts from reference TRBV5-1 and TRBJ1-2): KAGVTQTPRYLIKTRGQQVTLSCSPISGHRSVSWYQQTPGQGLQFLFEYFSETQRNKGNFPGRFSGRQFSNSRSEMNVSTLELGDSALYLCASSLAPTGDHGYTFGSGTRLTVV.

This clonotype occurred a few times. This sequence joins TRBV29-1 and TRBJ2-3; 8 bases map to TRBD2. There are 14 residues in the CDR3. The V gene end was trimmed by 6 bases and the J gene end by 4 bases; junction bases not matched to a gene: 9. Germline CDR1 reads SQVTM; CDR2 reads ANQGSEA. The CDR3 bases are TGCAGCGTCGTCAGCGGGAGTAGGGCAGATACGCAGTATTTT. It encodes CSVVSGSRADTQYF.

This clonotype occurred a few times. This CDR3 is CASSPSSVRPSDEQYF. The CDR3 nucleotides are TGTGCCAGCAGCCCTAGCTCCGTACGGCCCTCGGACGAGCAGTACTTC. The chain is built from TRBV7-9 and TRBJ2-7, with D possibly matching TRBD2 (5 bases). Trimming took off 5 bases at V and 5 bases at J, with 22 bases between the two ends. Germline CDR1 SEHNR, CDR2 FQNEAQ (reference sequence). The CDR3 has 16 amino acids.

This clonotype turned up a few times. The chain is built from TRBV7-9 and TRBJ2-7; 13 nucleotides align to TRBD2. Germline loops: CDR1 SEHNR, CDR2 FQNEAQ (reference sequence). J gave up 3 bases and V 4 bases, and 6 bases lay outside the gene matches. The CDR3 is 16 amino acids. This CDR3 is CASSSAGTSGDYEQYF. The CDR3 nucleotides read TGTGCCAGCAGCTCGGCCGGGACTAGCGGGGACTACGAGCAGTACTTC.

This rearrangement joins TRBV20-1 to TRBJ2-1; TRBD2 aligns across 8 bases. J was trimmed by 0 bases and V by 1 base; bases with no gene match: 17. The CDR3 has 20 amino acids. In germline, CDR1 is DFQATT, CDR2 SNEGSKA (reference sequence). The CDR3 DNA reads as TGCAGTGCTAGAGGCCGGATTGAATCGGGGGGGGTGAGCTCCTACAATGAGCAGTTCTTC. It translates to CSARGRIESGGVSSYNEQFF.